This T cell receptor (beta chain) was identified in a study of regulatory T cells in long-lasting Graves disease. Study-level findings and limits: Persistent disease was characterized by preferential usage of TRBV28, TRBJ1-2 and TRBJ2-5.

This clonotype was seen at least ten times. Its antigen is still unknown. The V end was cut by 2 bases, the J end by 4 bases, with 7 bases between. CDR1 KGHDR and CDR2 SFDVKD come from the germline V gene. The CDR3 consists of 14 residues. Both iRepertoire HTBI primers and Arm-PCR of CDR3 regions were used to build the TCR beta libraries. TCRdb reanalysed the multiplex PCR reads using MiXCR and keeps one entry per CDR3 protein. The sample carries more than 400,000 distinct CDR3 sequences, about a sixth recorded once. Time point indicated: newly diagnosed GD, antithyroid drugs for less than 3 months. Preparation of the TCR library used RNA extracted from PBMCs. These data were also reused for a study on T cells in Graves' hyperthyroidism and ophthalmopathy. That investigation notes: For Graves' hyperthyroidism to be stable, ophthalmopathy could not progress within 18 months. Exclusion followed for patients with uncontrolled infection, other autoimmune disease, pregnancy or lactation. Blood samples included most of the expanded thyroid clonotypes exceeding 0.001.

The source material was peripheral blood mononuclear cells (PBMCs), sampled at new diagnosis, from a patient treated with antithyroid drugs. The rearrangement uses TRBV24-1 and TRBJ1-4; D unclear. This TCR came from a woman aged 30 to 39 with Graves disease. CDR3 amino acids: CATSDSGGNEKLFF. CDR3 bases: TGTGCCACCAGTGATTCGGGCGGTAATGAAAAACTGTTTTTT.